This T cell receptor beta chain stems from a study of shared clonotypes between healthy human individuals. As regards this clone: Its antigen is unidentified.

CD4+ cells were split into CD45RA+ naive and CD45RA-negative memory subsets. The input for sorted-subset replicate PCRs was approximately 190 ng DNA, tens of thousands of T cell genomes. Original processing notes: ImmunoSEQ sequences covered only the junction and lacked quality scores; filtering therefore differed. The data were produced by immunoSEQ multiplex PCR, yet TCRdb's version contains in-frame clones alone and is incomplete. The DNA was the basis for D and trimming; V, J and clone size are from that table. This sample yields 950,000 to 1,100,000 clones, of which about 80% are seen a single time; 0.6% to 0.75% belongs to the top ten. Notes on the study in general: Non-shared clonotypes displayed generation probabilities falling below those of clonotypes present in all four donors.

Looked up from germline, CDR1 is MNHEY and CDR2 is SMNVEV (reference sequence). The CDR3 length is 12 residues. V was cut by 4 bases and J by 10 bases, with 11 bases left in between. Material: memory CD4+ T cells from PBMCs. The subset denotes: CD45RA-negative fraction. This receptor was obtained from a man aged 18 to 30 in good health. Some clones in this sample may be carry-over from other donors' samples. The chain links TRBV27 to TRBJ1-5, with D possibly being TRBD1 (5 bases). The CDR3 coding sequence is TGTGCCAGCAGTTCCCGGGGGGTACCCCAGCATTTT. It is translated as CASSSRGVPQHF.